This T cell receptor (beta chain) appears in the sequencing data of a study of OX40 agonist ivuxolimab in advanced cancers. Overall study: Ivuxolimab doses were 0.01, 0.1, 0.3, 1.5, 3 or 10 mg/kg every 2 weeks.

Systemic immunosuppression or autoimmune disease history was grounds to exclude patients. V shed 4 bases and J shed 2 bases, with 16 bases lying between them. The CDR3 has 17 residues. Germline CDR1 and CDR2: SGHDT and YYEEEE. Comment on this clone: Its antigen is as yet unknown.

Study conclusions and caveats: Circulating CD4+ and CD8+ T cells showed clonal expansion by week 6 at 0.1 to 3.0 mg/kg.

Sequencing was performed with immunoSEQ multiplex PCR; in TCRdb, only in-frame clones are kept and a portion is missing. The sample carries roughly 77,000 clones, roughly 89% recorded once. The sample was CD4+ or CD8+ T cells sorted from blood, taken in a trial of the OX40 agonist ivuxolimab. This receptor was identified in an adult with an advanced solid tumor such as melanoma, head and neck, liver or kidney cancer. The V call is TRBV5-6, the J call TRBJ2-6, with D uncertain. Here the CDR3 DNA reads TGTGCCAGCAGCCTTTCCGCCTCTTTGGCTGGGGCCAACGTCCTGACTTTC. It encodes CASSLSASLAGANVLTF.